This T cell receptor (beta chain) was identified during a study of CD8 T cells in Susac syndrome. Study-wide context: Sequenced Susac syndrome patients included more than five with clinically active disease and fewer than 10 in remission. Study-wide findings and caveats: The CD4+ T cell repertoires in Susac syndrome were not clonally expanded.

A remark on this clonotype: Its antigen is still unknown.

Reverse transcription of about 0.45 to 1 ug RNA was carried out with random hexamers. An immunoSEQ multiplex PCR amplified TCR beta CDR3 over 54 Vbeta and 13 Jbeta. TCRdb used MiXCR to reprocess the immunoSEQ multiplex PCR reads, holding one entry per CDR3 protein. The sample has around 170,000 distinct CDR3 sequences, approximately 95% seen once. V trimming: 0 bases; J trimming: 2 bases; junction bases outside the gene matches: 4. The V gene's germline CDR1 is SGDLS and CDR2 YYNGEE. This CDR3 region has 16 residues. Negative isolation was applied to CD8+ and CD4+ T cells, and FACS enrichment was applied to TEMRA cells.

Sequencing was done on a sample of CD4+ T cells from PBMCs. This TCR was sampled from a human donor with Susac syndrome. The chain employs TRBV9 and TRBJ2-1; 8 bases are a match to TRBD2. The CDR3 here is CASSVVTGGAYNEQFF. The CDR3 DNA reads TGTGCCAGCAGCGTAGTTACCGGGGGGGCCTACAATGAGCAGTTCTTC.